This T cell receptor beta chain originates from a study of cytomegalovirus exposure and HLA in healthy donors. The study's findings and limits: Researchers catalogued approximately 170 TCR beta chains as cytomegalovirus-associated.

A multiplex PCR was run with 60 Vbeta primers and 13 Jbeta primers. Sequenced by immunoSEQ multiplex PCR; TCRdb stores in-frame clones only, minus some. Of around 86,000 clones in the sample, 6% to 9% were seen once. This CDR3 comprises 19 residues. This clone was detected only a few times. The target antigen is unknown. The TCR sequence derives from a middle-aged man in good health and CMV-seronegative. This rearrangement joins TRBV21-1 to TRBJ1-2; TRBD1, as called in the table, went unchecked against the DNA. TRBV21-1 is annotated as a pseudogene. The material sequenced was PBMCs. The chain's CDR3 is CASSKEEDRPLPSNYGYTF. Here the CDR3 DNA reads TGTGCCAGCAGCAAAGAAGAGGACAGACCTTTACCTTCTAACTATGGCTACACCTTC.